The clone carrying this T cell receptor beta chain was picked up one time. The antigen remains undetermined. This sample is part of a study of cytomegalovirus exposure and HLA in healthy donors. Study results and limitations: A link between a missense DCLRE1C variant and TCR beta V- and J-gene trimming emerged from a later analysis. A likely sequencing artifact accounted for one observed cluster of highly shared sequence variants. In an earlier analysis, most TCR beta V segments were productive about 87% or about 30% of the time.

The PCR was carried out with 60 Vbeta primers and 13 Jbeta primers. Profiled with immunoSEQ multiplex PCR; TCRdb holds only in-frame clones, not every one. The data hold roughly 130,000 clones, with about 80% observed a single time. The CDR3 has 16 amino acids. CDR1 and CDR2 (germline): MGHRA, YSYEKL. The V segment lost 1 base and the J segment 6 bases; nucleotides outside the gene matches: 9. The TCR sequence derives from a male donor in good health and CMV-seronegative. This rearrangement joins TRBV4-1 to TRBJ2-1, with TRBD1 matching 7 bases. The sequencing sample was made of PBMCs. The CDR3: CASSQGQGVSGNEQFF. The CDR3 region has the DNA TGCGCCAGCAGCCAAGGACAGGGAGTATCAGGCAATGAGCAGTTCTTC.